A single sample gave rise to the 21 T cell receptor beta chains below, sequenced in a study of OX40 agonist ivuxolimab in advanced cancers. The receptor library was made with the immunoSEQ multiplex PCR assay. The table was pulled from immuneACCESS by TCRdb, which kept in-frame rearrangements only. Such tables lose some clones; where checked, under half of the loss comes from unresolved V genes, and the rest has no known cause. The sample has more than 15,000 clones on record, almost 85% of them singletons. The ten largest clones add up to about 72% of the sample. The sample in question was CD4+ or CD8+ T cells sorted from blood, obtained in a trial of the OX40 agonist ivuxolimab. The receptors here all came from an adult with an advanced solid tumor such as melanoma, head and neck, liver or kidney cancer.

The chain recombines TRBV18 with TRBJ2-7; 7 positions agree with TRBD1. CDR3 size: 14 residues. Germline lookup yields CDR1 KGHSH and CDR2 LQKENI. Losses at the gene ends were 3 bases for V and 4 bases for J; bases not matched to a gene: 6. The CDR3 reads CASSPPLQGYEQYF. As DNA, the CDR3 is TGTGCCAGCTCACCTCCCCTACAGGGGTACGAGCAGTACTTC.

Here the CDR3 reads CASSSGSSSYNEQFF. The CDR3 nucleotides read TGTGCCAGCAGTTCCGGCTCCAGCTCCTACAATGAGCAGTTCTTC. The chain employs TRBV6-5 and TRBJ2-1, with D unresolved. V gave up 4 bases and J gave up 0 bases, with 10 bases separating them. Germline assignment: CDR1 MNHEY and CDR2 SVGAGI. This CDR3 comprises 15 residues.

The chain's CDR3 is CASSLDSYYEQYF. CDR3 bases: TGCGCCAGCAGCTTGGACAGCTACTACGAGCAGTACTTC. The chain is built from TRBV5-1 and TRBJ2-7; D is undetermined. V was cut by 0 bases and J by 3 bases, with 7 bases left in between. The germline CDR1 and CDR2 sequences are SGHRS and YFSETQ. This CDR3 has 13 residues. The full variable domain, with the rest looked up from reference TRBV5-1 and TRBJ2-7, is KAGVTQTPRYLIKTRGQQVTLSCSPISGHRSVSWYQQTPGQGLQFLFEYFSETQRNKGNFPGRFSGRQFSNSRSEMNVSTLELGDSALYLCASSLDSYYEQYFGPGTRLTVT.

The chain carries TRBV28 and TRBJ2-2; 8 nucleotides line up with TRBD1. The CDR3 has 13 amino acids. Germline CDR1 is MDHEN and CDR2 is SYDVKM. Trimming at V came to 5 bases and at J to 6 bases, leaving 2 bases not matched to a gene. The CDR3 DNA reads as TGTGCCAGCAGTATGGACAGGGCCGGGGAGCTGTTTTTT. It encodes CASSMDRAGELFF.

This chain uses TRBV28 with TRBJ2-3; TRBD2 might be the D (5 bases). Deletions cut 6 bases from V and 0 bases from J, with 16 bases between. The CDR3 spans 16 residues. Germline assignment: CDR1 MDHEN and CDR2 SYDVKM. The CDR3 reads CASRHPGLSSTDTQYF. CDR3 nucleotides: TGTGCCAGCAGACATCCGGGATTATCTAGCACAGATACGCAGTATTTT.

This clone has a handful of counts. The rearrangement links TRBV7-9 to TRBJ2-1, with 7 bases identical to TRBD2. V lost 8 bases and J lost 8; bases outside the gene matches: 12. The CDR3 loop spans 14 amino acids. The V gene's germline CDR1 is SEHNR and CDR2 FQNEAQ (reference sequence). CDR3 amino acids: CASGPSGNGDEQFF. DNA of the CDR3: TGTGCCAGCGGGCCCAGCGGGAATGGCGATGAGCAGTTCTTC.

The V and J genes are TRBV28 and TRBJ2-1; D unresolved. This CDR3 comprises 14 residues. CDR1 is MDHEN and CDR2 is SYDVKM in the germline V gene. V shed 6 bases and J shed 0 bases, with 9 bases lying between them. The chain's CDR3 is CASRSVPSYNEQFF. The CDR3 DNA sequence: TGTGCCAGCAGGAGCGTACCCTCCTACAATGAGCAGTTCTTC.

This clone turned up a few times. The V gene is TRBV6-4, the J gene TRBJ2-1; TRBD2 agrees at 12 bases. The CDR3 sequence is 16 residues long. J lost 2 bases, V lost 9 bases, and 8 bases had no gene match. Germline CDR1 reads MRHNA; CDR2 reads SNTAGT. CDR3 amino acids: CASATSGSDAYNEQFF. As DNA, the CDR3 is TGTGCCAGTGCGACTAGCGGGAGTGACGCCTACAATGAGCAGTTCTTC.

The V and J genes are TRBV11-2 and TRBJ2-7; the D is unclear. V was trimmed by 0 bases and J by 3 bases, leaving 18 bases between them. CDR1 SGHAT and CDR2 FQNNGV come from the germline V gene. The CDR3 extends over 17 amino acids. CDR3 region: CASSLDLAQQTVYEQYF. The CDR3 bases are TGTGCCAGCAGCTTAGATCTGGCTCAACAAACGGTCTACGAGCAGTACTTC. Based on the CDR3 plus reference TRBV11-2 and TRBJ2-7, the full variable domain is EAGVAQSPRYKIIEKRQSVAFWCNPISGHATLYWYQQILGQGPKLLIQFQNNGVVDDSQLPKDRFSAERLKGVDSTLKIQPAKLEDSAVYLCASSLDLAQQTVYEQYFGPGTRLTVT.

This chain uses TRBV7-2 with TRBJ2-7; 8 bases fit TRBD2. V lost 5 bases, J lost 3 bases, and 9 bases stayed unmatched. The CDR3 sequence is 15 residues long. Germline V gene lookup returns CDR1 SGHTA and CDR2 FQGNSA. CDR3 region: CASSPWPGLGYEQYF. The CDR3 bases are TGTGCCAGCAGCCCGTGGCCGGGACTAGGCTACGAGCAGTACTTC.

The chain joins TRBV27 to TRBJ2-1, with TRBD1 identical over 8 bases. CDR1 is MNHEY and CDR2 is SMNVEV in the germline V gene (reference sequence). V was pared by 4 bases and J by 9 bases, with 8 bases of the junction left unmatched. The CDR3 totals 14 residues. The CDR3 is CASSSGTGVGEQFF. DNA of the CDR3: TGTGCCAGCAGTTCCGGGACAGGAGTCGGTGAGCAGTTCTTC.

Here the CDR3 DNA reads TGTGCCAGCAACCTACTAGGGGAGAACACTGAAGCTTTCTTT. This translates into CASNLLGENTEAFF. The chain recombines TRBV6-5 with TRBJ1-1, with a tentative D call TRBD1 (5 bases). Trimming removed 7 bases at V and 1 base at J, with 13 bases between. The CDR3 consists of 14 residues. The germline V gene encodes CDR1 MNHEY and CDR2 SVGAGI.

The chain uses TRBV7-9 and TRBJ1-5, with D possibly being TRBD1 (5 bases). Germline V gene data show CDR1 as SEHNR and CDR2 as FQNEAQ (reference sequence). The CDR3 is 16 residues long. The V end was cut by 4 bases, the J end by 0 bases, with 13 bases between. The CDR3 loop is CASSSLGDYSNQPQHF. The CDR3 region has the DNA TGTGCCAGCAGCTCCCTTGGGGACTATAGCAATCAGCCCCAGCATTTT.

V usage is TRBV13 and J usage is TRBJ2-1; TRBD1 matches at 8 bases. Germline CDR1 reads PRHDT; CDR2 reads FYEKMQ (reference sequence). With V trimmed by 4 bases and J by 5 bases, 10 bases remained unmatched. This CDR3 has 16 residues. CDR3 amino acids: CASSSLQGVGNNEQFF. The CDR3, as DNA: TGTGCCAGCAGCTCCCTACAGGGGGTAGGGAACAATGAGCAGTTCTTC.

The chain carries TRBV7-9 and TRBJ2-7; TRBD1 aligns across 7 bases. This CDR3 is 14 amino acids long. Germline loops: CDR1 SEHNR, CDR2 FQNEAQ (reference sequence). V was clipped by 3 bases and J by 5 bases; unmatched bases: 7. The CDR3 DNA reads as TGTGCCAGCAGCTTGAGTGACAGGGACCACGAGCAGTACTTC. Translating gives CASSLSDRDHEQYF.

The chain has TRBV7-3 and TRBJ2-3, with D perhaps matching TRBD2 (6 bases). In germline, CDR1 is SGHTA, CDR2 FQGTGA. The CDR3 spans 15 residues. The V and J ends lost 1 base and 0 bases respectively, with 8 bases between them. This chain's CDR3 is CASSLMGTSTDTQYF. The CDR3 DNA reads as TGTGCCAGCAGCTTAATGGGGACTAGCACAGATACGCAGTATTTT.

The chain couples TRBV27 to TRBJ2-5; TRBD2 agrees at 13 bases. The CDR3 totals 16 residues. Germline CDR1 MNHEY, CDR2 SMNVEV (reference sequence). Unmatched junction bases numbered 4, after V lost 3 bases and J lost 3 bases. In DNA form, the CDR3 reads TGTGCCAGCAGTTTCGGACTAGCGGGAGATAAAGAGACCCAGTACTTC. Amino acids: CASSFGLAGDKETQYF.

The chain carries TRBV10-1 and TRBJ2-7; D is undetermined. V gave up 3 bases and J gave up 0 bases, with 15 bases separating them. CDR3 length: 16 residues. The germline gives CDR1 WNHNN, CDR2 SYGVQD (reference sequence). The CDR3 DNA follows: TGCGCCAGCAGTGATCACCCCATGAGGAGCTCCTACGAGCAGTACTTC. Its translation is CASSDHPMRSSYEQYF.

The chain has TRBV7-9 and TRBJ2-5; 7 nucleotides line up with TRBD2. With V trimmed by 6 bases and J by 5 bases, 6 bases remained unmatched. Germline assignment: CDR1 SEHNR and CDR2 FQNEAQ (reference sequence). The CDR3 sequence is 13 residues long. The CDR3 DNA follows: TGTGCCAGCAGTTCCTGGGAGGGGGAGACCCAGTACTTC. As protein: CASSSWEGETQYF.

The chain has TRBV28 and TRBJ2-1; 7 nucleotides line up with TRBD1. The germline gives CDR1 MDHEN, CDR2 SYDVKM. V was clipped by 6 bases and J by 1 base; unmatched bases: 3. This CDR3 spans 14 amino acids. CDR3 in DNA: TGTGCCAGCAGACCGGGACAGTCCTACAATGAGCAGTTCTTC. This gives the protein CASRPGQSYNEQFF.

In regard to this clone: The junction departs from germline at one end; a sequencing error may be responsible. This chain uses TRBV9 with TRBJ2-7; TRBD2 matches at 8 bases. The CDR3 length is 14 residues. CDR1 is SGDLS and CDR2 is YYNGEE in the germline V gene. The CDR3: CASSSGLESSEQYF. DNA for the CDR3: TGTGCCAGCAGCTCGGGACTAGAATCCTCCGAGCAGTACTTC.